These 9 T cell receptor beta chains were all obtained from the same sample, sequenced in a study of cytomegalovirus exposure and HLA in healthy donors. Vbeta (60) and Jbeta (13) primers were used in the PCR. Generated by immunoSEQ multiplex PCR, the TCRdb table keeps only in-frame clones and is missing some. The sample holds over 150,000 clones, roughly four fifths seen once. Sequenced sample: PBMCs. Every receptor here comes from a woman younger than 35 in good health and CMV-seronegative.

The table lists this clone with a few counts. The chain joins TRBV14 to TRBJ2-6, with a weak D call TRBD1 (5 bases). CDR3 size: 17 residues. CDR1 and CDR2 from the germline V gene are SGHDN and FVKESK. The germline V and J ends were trimmed by 5 bases and 1 base, with 15 bases remaining between them. In DNA form, the CDR3 reads TGTGCCAGCAGCGACCAGGGTACCTGGTCTGGGGCCAACGTCCTGACTTTC. Translation gives CASSDQGTWSGANVLTF. Full variable domain (remainder filled in from reference TRBV14 and TRBJ2-6): EAGVTQFPSHSVIEKGQTVTLRCDPISGHDNLYWYRRVMGKEIKFLLHFVKESKQDESGMPNNRFLAERTGGTYSTLKVQPAELEDSGVYFCASSDQGTWSGANVLTFGAGSRLTVL.

V and J are TRBV9 and TRBJ2-2; TRBD1 agrees at 7 bases. The CDR3 totals 17 residues. Germline V gene sequence: CDR1 SGDLS, CDR2 YYNGEE. J gave up 0 bases and V 0 bases, and 5 bases lay outside the gene matches. The CDR3 region has the DNA TGTGCCAGCAGCGTAGGCAGGGGACAGCCGAACACCGGGGAGCTGTTTTTT. Translation: CASSVGRGQPNTGELFF. Complete variable domain (other parts from reference TRBV9 and TRBJ2-2): DSGVTQTPKHLITATGQRVTLRCSPRSGDLSVYWYQQSLDQGLQFLIQYYNGEERAKGNILERFSAQQFPDLHSELNLSSLELGDSALYFCASSVGRGQPNTGELFFGEGSRLTVL.

The chain uses TRBV4-1 and TRBJ2-7; 7 nucleotides agree with TRBD1. V lost 4 bases and J lost 0; bases outside the gene matches: 6. The CDR3 extends over 15 amino acids. The V gene's germline CDR1 is MGHRA and CDR2 YSYEKL. The CDR3 spells CASSRGAGGSYEQYF. The DNA for the CDR3 is TGCGCCAGCAGCCGCGGAGCAGGGGGCTCCTACGAGCAGTACTTC.

The chain is built from TRBV11-3 and TRBJ2-2; TRBD2 is a possible D gene (6 bases). This CDR3 spans 14 amino acids. In germline, CDR1 is SGHNT, CDR2 YENEEA. The DNA for the CDR3 is TGTGCAACTAGCTTAGGCCCGGGGACCGGGGAGCTGTTTTTT. Protein sequence: CATSLGPGTGELFF.

The chain uses TRBV15 and TRBJ2-2; D is unclear. The V and J ends lost 2 bases and 5 bases respectively, with 6 bases between them. Germline CDR1 is LNHNV and CDR2 is YYDKDF (reference sequence). The CDR3 contains 13 residues. The CDR3 here is CATSRWATGELFF. DNA of the CDR3: TGTGCCACCAGCAGATGGGCTACCGGGGAGCTGTTTTTT.

The CDR3 coding sequence is TGTGCCAGCAGCGTAGCCGGGGCGGGAGTCGGCCACGAGCAGTACTTC. Its protein product is CASSVAGAGVGHEQYF. The chain uses TRBV9 and TRBJ2-7; 7 bases align to TRBD2. Germline V gene data show CDR1 as SGDLS and CDR2 as YYNGEE. The CDR3 runs to 16 residues. V lost 0 bases, J lost 5 bases, and 11 bases stayed unmatched.

The chain has TRBV28 and TRBJ2-2; 7 bases line up with TRBD2. With 4 bases clipped from V and 1 base from J, the junction kept 0 bases outside the gene matches. The germline V gene has CDR1 MDHEN and CDR2 SYDVKM. The CDR3 extends over 14 amino acids. The CDR3 protein is CASSSSGNTGELFF. The CDR3 DNA is TGTGCCAGCAGTTCTAGCGGGAACACCGGGGAGCTGTTTTTT.

This chain connects TRBV10-2 to TRBJ2-5; 11 bases align to TRBD2. CDR1 is WSHSY and CDR2 is SAAADI in the germline V gene. This CDR3 is built from 14 residues. Trimming cost V 6 bases and J 6 bases; bases outside gene matches: 6. CDR3 sequence (DNA): TGCGCCAGCAGGGTAGCGGGAGGGCCGCAGACCCAGTACTTC. Its translation is CASRVAGGPQTQYF.

In its sample, this clone was seen a few times. J is TRBJ1-6 and V is TRBV27; D not certain. With 0 bases removed from V and 1 base from J, the gap between germline ends came to 10 bases. From germline, CDR1 is MNHEY and CDR2 SMNVEV (reference sequence). The CDR3 covers 17 residues. The CDR3 bases are TGTGCCAGCAGTTTATCGCGGGGAACGTCCTATAATTCACCCCTCCACTTT. Protein: CASSLSRGTSYNSPLHF.